A selection of T cell receptor beta chains follows, all from one sample in a study of blood T cell repertoires in COVID-19. Sequencing was performed with immunoSEQ multiplex PCR; in TCRdb, only in-frame clones are kept and a portion is missing. The table records under 65,000 clones, around 80% of them present only once. The material sequenced was peripheral blood. These receptors all stem from a woman aged 55-69 years with acute or convalescent COVID-19. Each CDR3 is given with its conserved first and last residue.

j_gene: TRBJ1-6; v_gene: TRBV14; CDR3aa: CASSQVASLNSPLHF
j_gene: TRBJ1-3; v_gene: TRBV2; CDR3aa: CASAGQLSGNTIYF
j_gene: TRBJ2-3; v_gene: TRBV5-1; CDR3aa: CASSHYRASGGITDTQYF
j_gene: TRBJ1-5; v_gene: TRBV19; CDR3aa: CASRDRATGQPQHF
j_gene: TRBJ1-1; v_gene: TRBV6-6; CDR3aa: CASSHIYTEAFF
j_gene: TRBJ1-6; v_gene: TRBV30; CDR3aa: CAWSASGGDYNSPLHF
j_gene: TRBJ2-6; v_gene: TRBV25-1; CDR3aa: CASSAGTGANVLTF
j_gene: TRBJ1-4; v_gene: TRBV9; CDR3aa: CASSVAPGGINEKLFF
j_gene: TRBJ1-2; v_gene: TRBV6-5; CDR3aa: CASSRQGVYGYTF
j_gene: TRBJ1-1; v_gene: TRBV20-1; CDR3aa: CSAASGEEAFF
j_gene: TRBJ1-6; v_gene: TRBV27; CDR3aa: CASSHAGTGSYNSPLHF
j_gene: TRBJ2-3; v_gene: TRBV13; CDR3aa: CASRSGGPSTDTQYF
j_gene: TRBJ2-5; v_gene: TRBV14; CDR3aa: CASPKPKQGQETQYF
j_gene: TRBJ2-6; v_gene: TRBV5-1; CDR3aa: CASSLEGAGANVLTF
j_gene: TRBJ1-2; v_gene: TRBV27; CDR3aa: CASSLFPGGAYGYTF
j_gene: TRBJ1-1; v_gene: TRBV6-6; CDR3aa: CASSATRGRYDTEAFF
j_gene: TRBJ1-2; v_gene: TRBV6-1; CDR3aa: CASSEVPNAGSYGYTF
j_gene: TRBJ1-3; v_gene: TRBV12-3/TRBV12-4; CDR3aa: CASSLRVSDTIYF
j_gene: TRBJ1-2; v_gene: TRBV19; CDR3aa: CASSLWDRNYGYTF
j_gene: TRBJ1-1; v_gene: TRBV11-3; CDR3aa: CASSYRGSNTEAFF
j_gene: TRBJ1-1; v_gene: TRBV5-1; CDR3aa: CASSPGQGFDTEAFF
j_gene: TRBJ1-3; v_gene: TRBV10-2; CDR3aa: CASSQSSGNTIYF
j_gene: TRBJ1-1; v_gene: TRBV18; CDR3aa: CASSTTSGDTEAFF
j_gene: TRBJ2-1; v_gene: TRBV19; CDR3aa: CASSIDGPGSGGYNEQFF
j_gene: TRBJ2-1; v_gene: TRBV9; CDR3aa: CASSVSGGLNNEQFF
j_gene: TRBJ1-1; v_gene: TRBV29-1; CDR3aa: CSVAGGLNTEAFF
j_gene: TRBJ1-3; v_gene: TRBV21-1; CDR3aa: CASSNWPPGGNTIYF
j_gene: TRBJ1-5; v_gene: TRBV29-1; CDR3aa: CSVETGNQPQHF
j_gene: TRBJ1-1; v_gene: TRBV19; CDR3aa: CASVPGQGIGTEAFF
j_gene: TRBJ2-7; v_gene: TRBV3-1/TRBV3-2; CDR3aa: CASTLGTGREQYF
j_gene: TRBJ2-4; v_gene: TRBV9; CDR3aa: CASSAGGPKNIQYF
j_gene: TRBJ2-7; v_gene: TRBV5-1; CDR3aa: CASSLDSGAYEQYF
j_gene: TRBJ1-3; v_gene: TRBV7-9; CDR3aa: CASSLWGDVGSGNTIYF
j_gene: TRBJ1-1; v_gene: TRBV2; CDR3aa: CASSPLSGTGNTEAFF
j_gene: TRBJ2-7; v_gene: TRBV11-1; CDR3aa: CASSDPTGRFSYEQYF
j_gene: TRBJ2-5; v_gene: TRBV7-7; CDR3aa: CASSRGLAGGRAETQYF
j_gene: TRBJ2-7; v_gene: TRBV6-5; CDR3aa: CASQPGTGIYEQYF
j_gene: TRBJ2-2; v_gene: TRBV5-1; CDR3aa: CASSPGGSATGELFF
j_gene: TRBJ2-2; v_gene: TRBV7-6; CDR3aa: CASIPAENTGELFF
j_gene: TRBJ2-3; v_gene: TRBV18; CDR3aa: CASSPGQGVGTDTQYF
j_gene: TRBJ1-2; v_gene: TRBV19; CDR3aa: CASSMRDSAYGYTF
j_gene: TRBJ1-6; v_gene: TRBV5-6; CDR3aa: CASRLNSDRGRNSPLHF
j_gene: TRBJ1-1; v_gene: TRBV7-9; CDR3aa: CASSGPTVNTEAFF
j_gene: TRBJ1-4; v_gene: TRBV5-1; CDR3aa: CASSADRRANEKLFF
j_gene: TRBJ1-5; v_gene: TRBV7-3; CDR3aa: CASSLTGTDGQPQHF
j_gene: TRBJ2-1; v_gene: TRBV30; CDR3aa: CAWKGLADEQFF
j_gene: TRBJ2-7; v_gene: TRBV10-3; CDR3aa: CAISEWGTGEVEQYF
j_gene: TRBJ1-6; v_gene: TRBV5-6; CDR3aa: CASSWGDPSNAYNSPLHF
j_gene: TRBJ1-5; v_gene: TRBV18; CDR3aa: CASSPEALSNQPQHF
j_gene: TRBJ1-2; v_gene: TRBV18; CDR3aa: CASSPMGNYGYTF
j_gene: TRBJ1-2; v_gene: TRBV29-1; CDR3aa: CSIPRGYGYTF
j_gene: TRBJ1-5; v_gene: TRBV7-2; CDR3aa: CASSIQGSSNQPQHF
j_gene: TRBJ2-2; v_gene: TRBV5-4; CDR3aa: CASSLNPSGGELFF
j_gene: TRBJ2-2; v_gene: TRBV14; CDR3aa: CASSQDRSLPPKNTGELFF
j_gene: TRBJ1-1; v_gene: TRBV9; CDR3aa: CASSPGQRMNTEAFF